This TCR beta chain was obtained from a study of blood T cell repertoires in COVID-19. Profiling relied on immunoSEQ multiplex PCR, and the TCRdb table lists in-frame clones only, not all of them. Counted here are more than 200,000 clones, around four fifths occurring once; the ten biggest clones make up around 4%. This clone appeared a single time. The germline V gene encodes CDR1 PRHDT and CDR2 FYEKMQ (reference sequence). CDR3 length equals 15 residues. The V segment lost 8 bases and the J segment 1 base; nucleotides outside the gene matches: 6. This TCR came from a man between 60 and 70 years old with acute or convalescent COVID-19. The sample was peripheral blood. The chain has TRBV13 and TRBJ2-7; TRBD2 matches at 12 bases. In DNA, the CDR3 is TGTGCCAGCTCTTCTAGCGGGAGGGCGTCCTACGAGCAGTACTTC. Residues: CASSSSGRASYEQYF.